These 11 T cell receptor beta chains share one sample of origin, sequenced in a study of cytomegalovirus exposure and HLA in healthy donors. The PCR employed 60 Vbeta primers together with 13 Jbeta primers. The data were produced by immunoSEQ multiplex PCR, yet TCRdb's version contains in-frame clones alone and is incomplete. Of approximately 160,000 clones in the sample, about 70% were seen once. Material: PBMCs. These receptors all come from a woman under 30 in good health and CMV-seropositive.

The chain is built from TRBV19 and TRBJ1-1; the match to TRBD1 covers 10 bases. CDR3 length: 15 residues. Germline V CDR1 and CDR2: LNHDA, SQIVND (reference sequence). V shed 0 bases, J shed 4 bases, and the junction held 2 bases outside the gene matches. CDR3 amino acids: CASSIERTGGTEAFF. CDR3 bases: TGTGCCAGTAGTATAGAGAGGACAGGGGGCACTGAAGCTTTCTTT.

Notes on this clone: The missing conserved phenylalanine or tryptophan at the end of this CDR3 makes a read error likely. The chain is built from TRBV7-9 and TRBJ2-7, with 7 bases lining up with TRBD2. J lost 5 bases, V lost 1 base, and 5 bases had no gene match. This CDR3 is built from 14 residues. Germline lookup yields CDR1 SEHNR and CDR2 FQNEAQ (reference sequence). The CDR3 DNA is TGTGCCAGCAGCTTAGGTCTAGCGGACCACGAGCAGTACCTC. Its translation is CASSLGLADHEQYL.

The chain employs TRBV18 and TRBJ2-5, with a weak D call TRBD2 (5 bases). Trimming removed 3 bases from V and 4 bases from J, with 12 bases in between. CDR3 size: 14 residues. CDR1 is KGHSH, CDR2 LQKENI, per germline. In DNA form, the CDR3 reads TGTGCCAGCTCACCTTACGGGAAAGGAGAGACCCAGTACTTC. Protein: CASSPYGKGETQYF.

The chain uses TRBV7-6 and TRBJ1-2; tentative D call: TRBD1 (5 bases). V lost 1 base and J 8 bases, leaving 14 bases between the germline ends. This CDR3 region has 14 residues. Germline CDR1 SGHVS, CDR2 FNYEAQ. The CDR3 region has the DNA TGTGCCAGCAGCTTAGACGGGGGAACCCGCGGCTACACCTTC. The encoded protein is CASSLDGGTRGYTF.

This clone occurred once. This sequence joins TRBV6-5 and TRBJ2-7; 9 positions match TRBD1. The trim removed 4 bases at V and 3 bases at J, leaving 7 bases unmatched. The CDR3 covers 15 residues. Germline CDR1 is MNHEY and CDR2 is SVGAGI. The CDR3 sequence is CASSFSGTGIYEQYF. The DNA of the CDR3 is TGTGCCAGCAGTTTCTCCGGGACAGGGATCTACGAGCAGTACTTC.

V and J are TRBV6-5 and TRBJ1-1, with D tentatively TRBD1 (6 bases). This CDR3 region has 15 residues. V was pared by 2 bases and J by 7 bases, with 17 bases between. Per germline, CDR1 MNHEY and CDR2 SVGAGI. The CDR3 sequence is CASSYGVGGESEAFF. The DNA for the CDR3 is TGTGCCAGCAGTTACGGGGTAGGGGGAGAGAGTGAAGCTTTCTTT.

This chain joins TRBV6-1 and TRBJ2-3; 8 bases agree with TRBD1. The CDR3 is 16 residues long. Germline V CDR1 and CDR2: MNHNS, SASEGT. The ends lost 2 bases at V and 6 bases at J; junction bases unmatched: 10. The chain's CDR3 is CASSETGTGYTDTQYF. In DNA form, the CDR3 reads TGTGCCAGCAGTGAAACCGGGACAGGTTACACGGATACGCAGTATTTT.

This clone was detected only a few times. This chain joins TRBV5-4 and TRBJ1-1, with D hard to call. V dropped 2 bases and J dropped 0 bases, with 5 bases sitting between them. This CDR3 comprises 13 residues. In germline, CDR1 is SGHNT, CDR2 YYREEE (reference sequence). The CDR3 DNA is TGTGCCAGCAGCTTCTCGGTGAACACTGAAGCTTTCTTT. It codes for CASSFSVNTEAFF.

This clone was counted a few times. The gene calls are TRBV7-9 and TRBJ2-7; D is uncertain. V dropped 4 bases and J dropped 5 bases, with 15 bases sitting between them. This CDR3 is built from 14 residues. Germline values: CDR1 SEHNR, CDR2 FQNEAQ (reference sequence). CDR3 protein: CASSSPAMGHEQYF. In nucleotides, the CDR3 is TGTGCCAGCAGCTCCCCGGCTATGGGCCACGAGCAGTACTTC.

The chain employs TRBV4-2 and TRBJ1-2; 10 bases are shared with TRBD1. Trimming at V came to 1 base and at J to 8 bases, leaving 10 bases not matched to a gene. This CDR3 has 16 amino acids. The germline gives CDR1 LGHNA, CDR2 YNFKEQ. The DNA for the CDR3 is TGTGCCAGCAGCCAAGCTTCATATCAGACAGGGGGCGGCTACACCTTC. This gives the protein CASSQASYQTGGGYTF.

The genes are TRBV4-1 and TRBJ2-7, with 7 bases matching TRBD1. Trimming took 0 bases from V and 0 from J; bases not matched to a gene: 5. Germline CDR1 reads MGHRA; CDR2 reads YSYEKL. There are 16 residues in the CDR3. CDR3 loop: CASSQERGPSSYEQYF. The CDR3 DNA reads as TGCGCCAGCAGCCAAGAGAGGGGGCCGAGCTCCTACGAGCAGTACTTC.